These 16 T cell receptor beta chains were all obtained from the same sample, sequenced in a study of PD-1 blockade in classical Hodgkin lymphoma. Relapses following autologous stem cell transplantation were seen in all patients, with brentuximab vedotin exposure varying. Assay used: immunoSEQ multiplex PCR; TCRdb lists only in-frame clones, some missing. The data contain around 58,000 clones, more than 75% of them seen just once; the ten biggest clones take up around 8.9%. The specimen was peripheral blood mononuclear cells (PBMCs), collected at baseline. The receptors shown here come from a human donor with classical Hodgkin lymphoma.

This clone has ten or more counts. V and J are TRBV5-8 and TRBJ1-3; D unresolved. Germline V CDR1 and CDR2: SGHTS, YDEGEE. Trimming cost V 0 bases and J 2 bases, with 9 bases left between them. This CDR3 has 15 amino acids. CDR3 amino acids: CASSLGSGTGNTIYF. The CDR3 region has the DNA TGTGCCAGCAGCTTGGGGTCTGGGACTGGAAACACCATATATTTT. The full variable domain, completed using reference TRBV5-8 and TRBJ1-3, is EAGVTQSPTHLIKTRGQQATLRCSPISGHTSVYWYQQALGLGLQFLLWYDEGEERNRGNFPPRFSGRQFPNYSSELNVNALELEDSALYLCASSLGSGTGNTIYFGEGSWLTVV.

V is TRBV28 and J is TRBJ2-5; TRBD1 is a possible D gene (6 bases). V lost 6 bases to trimming and J lost 5 bases, with 19 bases between them. There are 15 residues in the CDR3. Germline-derived CDR1 and CDR2 are MDHEN and SYDVKM. The CDR3 nucleotides are TGTGCCAGCAGGAAACAGGGTTCGCTTGCGGAGACCCAGTACTTC. Its protein product is CASRKQGSLAETQYF.

This chain connects TRBV6-4 to TRBJ2-2; D may be TRBD1 or TRBD2 (5 bases each). Between the trimmed V and J ends, which lost 2 bases and 4 bases, there was a span of 11 bases. There are 15 residues in the CDR3. Germline-derived CDR1 and CDR2 are MRHNA and SNTAGT. In DNA, the CDR3 is TGTGCCAGCAGTGACGGGGCAGGAGGCACCGGGGAGCTGTTTTTT. Its translation: CASSDGAGGTGELFF.

The rearrangement uses TRBV7-2 and TRBJ1-2; no reliable D call. Germline assignment: CDR1 SGHTA and CDR2 FQGNSA. Trimming took off 4 bases at V and 8 bases at J, with 17 bases between the two ends. CDR3 size: 14 residues. CDR3 in DNA: TGTGCCAGCAGCTCAAAACACTGGCCGGGGGGCTACACCTTC. Its protein is CASSSKHWPGGYTF.

The V gene is TRBV5-1, the J gene TRBJ2-7; the D gene is possibly TRBD1 (6 bases). The CDR3 spans 15 residues. Germline-derived CDR1 and CDR2 are SGHRS and YFSETQ. Trimming left V 0 bases short and J 0 bases short, with 10 bases between. The DNA for the CDR3 is TGCGCCAGCAGCTTGGAGGGGGTCAGCTCCTACGAGCAGTACTTC. This sequence encodes CASSLEGVSSYEQYF.

This clone has just a few counts. This rearrangement joins TRBV7-9 to TRBJ2-7; 8 bases align to TRBD2. Germline CDR1 SEHNR, CDR2 FQNEAQ (reference sequence). V lost 5 bases to trimming and J lost 0 bases; unmatched junction nucleotides: 6. The CDR3 totals 15 residues. CDR3 sequence (DNA): TGTGCCAGCAGCCCACAGCGGGGGAGCTCCTACGAGCAGTACTTC. This encodes CASSPQRGSSYEQYF.

The rearrangement links TRBV9 to TRBJ1-5; D remains ambiguous. Germline V CDR1 and CDR2: SGDLS, YYNGEE. The CDR3 loop spans 13 amino acids. V lost 0 bases and J 4 bases, leaving 5 bases between the germline ends. The CDR3 bases are TGTGCCAGCAGCGTAGACTGGAATCAGCCCCAGCATTTT. This translates into CASSVDWNQPQHF. Full variable domain (missing parts from reference TRBV9 and TRBJ1-5): DSGVTQTPKHLITATGQRVTLRCSPRSGDLSVYWYQQSLDQGLQFLIQYYNGEERAKGNILERFSAQQFPDLHSELNLSSLELGDSALYFCASSVDWNQPQHFGDGTRLSIL.

The chain has TRBV4-1 and TRBJ2-3, with D unclear. CDR3 length: 16 amino acids. The germline V and J ends were trimmed by 0 bases and 0 bases, with 10 bases remaining between them. Germline V CDR1 and CDR2: MGHRA, YSYEKL. CDR3 loop: CASSQDPYGSTDTQYF. CDR3 in DNA: TGCGCCAGCAGCCAAGATCCGTATGGGAGCACAGATACGCAGTATTTT.

For the CDR3, the DNA is TGTGCCAGCAAGCAACAGGGGGCCGGCCACTCCTACGAGCAGTACTTC. As protein: CASKQQGAGHSYEQYF. This chain uses TRBV2 with TRBJ2-7, with 9 bases lining up with TRBD1. V trimming: 7 bases; J trimming: 0 bases; junction bases outside the gene matches: 10. Per germline, CDR1 SNHLY and CDR2 FYNNEI. CDR3 length: 16 residues.

The CDR3 sequence is CASSERPSGTNTGELFF. CDR3 DNA: TGTGCCAGCAGCGAGCGACCTAGCGGGACGAACACCGGGGAGCTGTTTTTT. This chain uses TRBV9 with TRBJ2-2; 9 positions match TRBD2. V trimming: 3 bases; J trimming: 0 bases; junction bases outside the gene matches: 6. The CDR3 consists of 17 residues. Germline values: CDR1 SGDLS, CDR2 YYNGEE.

V is TRBV6-1 and J is TRBJ2-3, with 11 bases fitting TRBD1. V dropped 4 bases and J dropped 4; count of bases not matched to a gene: 7. The CDR3 is 16 residues long. Germline CDR1 is MNHNS and CDR2 is SASEGT. The CDR3 DNA follows: TGTGCCAGCAGTGTTCGGACAGGGGGCGCAGCAGATACGCAGTATTTT. Protein product: CASSVRTGGAADTQYF.

The chain links TRBV28 to TRBJ1-1; maybe TRBD1 (6 bases). CDR3 length: 14 amino acids. Trimming removed 1 base from V and 5 bases from J, with 11 bases in between. Germline V gene data show CDR1 as MDHEN and CDR2 as SYDVKM. The CDR3 DNA sequence: TGTGCCAGCAGTTTATTAGGGGGGGGAACTGAAGCTTTCTTT. Its translation is CASSLLGGGTEAFF.

The rearrangement uses TRBV19 and TRBJ1-5; unclear D gene. The germline V gene encodes CDR1 LNHDA and CDR2 SQIVND (reference sequence). This CDR3 is built from 15 residues. V dropped 3 bases and J dropped 0 bases, with 9 bases sitting between them. For the CDR3, the DNA is TGTGCCAGTAGTATCACGAGGGATAGCAATCAGCCCCAGCATTTT. This codes for CASSITRDSNQPQHF. Variable domain in full (rest from reference TRBV19 and TRBJ1-5): DGGITQSPKYLFRKEGQNVTLSCEQNLNHDAMYWYRQDPGQGLRLIYYSQIVNDFQKGDIAEGYSVSREKKESFPLTVTSAQKNPTAFYLCASSITRDSNQPQHFGDGTRLSIL.

The chain employs TRBV11-3 and TRBJ2-7; D ambiguous. Trimming stripped 5 bases from V and 6 bases from J, with 8 bases between. CDR1 and CDR2 (germline): SGHNT, YENEEA. The CDR3 runs 11 residues. The CDR3 is CASSPPGEQYF. DNA of the CDR3: TGTGCCAGCAGCCCCCCGGGCGAGCAGTACTTC.

The chain links TRBV9 to TRBJ1-1; D uncertain. The germline V and J ends were trimmed by 3 bases and 6 bases, with 12 bases remaining between them. Germline loops: CDR1 SGDLS, CDR2 YYNGEE. The CDR3 runs 13 residues. The CDR3 region is CASSAILGSEAFF. The DNA for the CDR3 is TGTGCCAGCAGCGCAATTTTGGGGTCTGAAGCTTTCTTT. Using reference TRBV9 and TRBJ1-1 for the parts outside the CDR3, the full variable domain is DSGVTQTPKHLITATGQRVTLRCSPRSGDLSVYWYQQSLDQGLQFLIQYYNGEERAKGNILERFSAQQFPDLHSELNLSSLELGDSALYFCASSAILGSEAFFGQGTRLTVV.

J is TRBJ2-1 and V is TRBV6-5; 8 bases agree with TRBD1. The CDR3 length is 14 residues. The J segment lost 15 bases and the V segment lost 6 bases, leaving 16 bases of the junction unmatched. Looked up from germline, CDR1 is MNHEY and CDR2 is SVGAGI. The CDR3 DNA is TGTGCCAGCAGCCCTTCCTTCCCATCGACAGGGGCGTTCTTC. It codes for CASSPSFPSTGAFF.